The clone carrying this T cell receptor beta chain was seen more than once but under ten times. The source of the sample is a study of beta chain features in type 1 diabetes. Expressed TCRB transcripts were sequenced after all isolated RNA was converted to cDNA. Some clones are missing from TCRdb's copy, which holds only in-frame ones; the method was immunoSEQ multiplex PCR. The sample yields roughly 230,000 clones, about 9.3% seen once. A sort by CD45RO/CCR7/CD25/CD127/CD95/CD27 yielded CD4+ naive, central memory, regulatory and stem cell-like memory cells. V was cut by 1 base and J by 4 bases, with 13 bases left in between. The germline V gene has CDR1 SEHNR and CDR2 FQNEAQ (reference sequence). The CDR3 loop spans 15 amino acids.

The specimen sequenced was naive CD4+ T cells from blood. The chain couples TRBV7-9 to TRBJ1-1, with D unresolved. This clonotype was obtained from a woman between 18 and 30 years old in good health. The CDR3 nucleotides read TGTGCCAGCAGCTTAGATCAGGCAGTAGGCACTGAAGCTTTCTTT. Protein sequence: CASSLDQAVGTEAFF.